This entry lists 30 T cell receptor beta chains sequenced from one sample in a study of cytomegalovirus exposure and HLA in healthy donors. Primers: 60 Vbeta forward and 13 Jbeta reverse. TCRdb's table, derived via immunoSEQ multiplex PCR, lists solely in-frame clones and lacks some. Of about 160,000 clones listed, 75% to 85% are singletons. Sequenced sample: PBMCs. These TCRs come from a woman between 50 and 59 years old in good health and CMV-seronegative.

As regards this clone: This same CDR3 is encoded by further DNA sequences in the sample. The CDR3 bases are TGTGCCATCAGTGAGTCCAGCTACGAGCAGTACTTC. Protein product: CAISESSYEQYF. The chain combines TRBV10-3 with TRBJ2-7; no clear D gene. Trimming shortened V by 0 bases and J by 3 bases, and 3 bases separated the two germline ends. The CDR3 length is 12 residues. In germline, CDR1 is ENHRY, CDR2 SYGVKD.

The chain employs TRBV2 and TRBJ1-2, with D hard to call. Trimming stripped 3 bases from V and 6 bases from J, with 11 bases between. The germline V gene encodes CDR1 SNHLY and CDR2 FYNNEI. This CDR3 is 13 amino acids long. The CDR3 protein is CASSDRGLDGYTF. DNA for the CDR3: TGTGCCAGCAGTGATCGGGGTTTGGATGGCTACACCTTC.

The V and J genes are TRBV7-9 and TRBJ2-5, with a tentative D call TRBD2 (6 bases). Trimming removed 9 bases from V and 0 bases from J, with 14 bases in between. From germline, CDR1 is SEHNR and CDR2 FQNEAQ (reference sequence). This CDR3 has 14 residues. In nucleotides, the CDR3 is TGTGCCAGTGCCGGGGGTGGACACCAAGAGACCCAGTACTTC. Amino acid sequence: CASAGGGHQETQYF.

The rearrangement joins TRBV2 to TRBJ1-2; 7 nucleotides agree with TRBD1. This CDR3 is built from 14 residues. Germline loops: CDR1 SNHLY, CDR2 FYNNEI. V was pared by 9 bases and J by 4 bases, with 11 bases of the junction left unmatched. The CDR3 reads CAREGQAPIYGYTF. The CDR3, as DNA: TGTGCCAGGGAAGGACAGGCTCCTATCTATGGCTACACCTTC.

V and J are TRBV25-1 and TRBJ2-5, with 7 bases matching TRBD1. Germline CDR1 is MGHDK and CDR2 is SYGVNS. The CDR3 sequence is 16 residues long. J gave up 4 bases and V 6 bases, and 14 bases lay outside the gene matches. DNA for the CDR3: TGTGCCAGCAGCTCTTCACGACAGGGTACGGGAGAGACCCAGTACTTC. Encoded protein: CASSSSRQGTGETQYF.

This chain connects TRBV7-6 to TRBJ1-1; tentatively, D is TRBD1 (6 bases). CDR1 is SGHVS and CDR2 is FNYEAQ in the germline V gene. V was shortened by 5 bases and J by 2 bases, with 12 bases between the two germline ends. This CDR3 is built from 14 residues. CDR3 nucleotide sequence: TGTGCCAGCAGCCCTGGGACACAAAACACTGAAGCTTTCTTT. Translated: CASSPGTQNTEAFF.

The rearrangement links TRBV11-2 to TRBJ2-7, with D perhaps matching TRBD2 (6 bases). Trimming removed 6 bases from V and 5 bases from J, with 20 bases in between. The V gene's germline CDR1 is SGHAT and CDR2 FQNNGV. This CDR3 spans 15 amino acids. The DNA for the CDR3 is TGTGCCAGCAGGCATGGGTGGGGGGATCGGGACGAGCAGTACTTC. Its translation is CASRHGWGDRDEQYF.

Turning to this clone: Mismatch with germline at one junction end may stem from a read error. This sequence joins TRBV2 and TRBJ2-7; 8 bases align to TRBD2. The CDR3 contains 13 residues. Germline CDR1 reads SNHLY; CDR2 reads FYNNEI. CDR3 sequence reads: CASSGLTSGARSF. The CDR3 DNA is TGTGCCAGCAGTGGCCTTACTAGCGGAGCCCGTTCCTTC.

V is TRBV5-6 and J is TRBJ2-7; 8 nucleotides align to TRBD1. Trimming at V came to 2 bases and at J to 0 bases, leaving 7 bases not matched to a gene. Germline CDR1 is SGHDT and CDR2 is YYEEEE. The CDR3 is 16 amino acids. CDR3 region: CASSLLQGGSSYEQYF. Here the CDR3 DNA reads TGTGCCAGCAGCTTATTACAGGGGGGAAGCTCCTACGAGCAGTACTTC.

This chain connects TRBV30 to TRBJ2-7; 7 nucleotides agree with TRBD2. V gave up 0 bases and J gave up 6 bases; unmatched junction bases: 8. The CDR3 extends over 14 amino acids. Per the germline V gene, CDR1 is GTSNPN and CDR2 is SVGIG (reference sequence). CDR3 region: CAWSVLAGAGEQYF. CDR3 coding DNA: TGTGCCTGGAGTGTACTGGCGGGAGCTGGCGAGCAGTACTTC.

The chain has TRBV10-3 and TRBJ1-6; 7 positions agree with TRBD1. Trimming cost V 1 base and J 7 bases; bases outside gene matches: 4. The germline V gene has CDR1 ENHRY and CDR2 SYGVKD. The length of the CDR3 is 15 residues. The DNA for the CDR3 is TGTGCCATCAGTGAGTGGGACAGTCAAAATTCACCCCTCCACTTT. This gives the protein CAISEWDSQNSPLHF.

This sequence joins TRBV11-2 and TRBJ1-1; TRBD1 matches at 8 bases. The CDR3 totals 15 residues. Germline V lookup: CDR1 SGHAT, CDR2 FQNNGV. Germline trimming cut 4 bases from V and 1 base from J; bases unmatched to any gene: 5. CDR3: CASSSRTGKNTEAFF. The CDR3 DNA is TGTGCCAGCAGCTCCCGGACAGGGAAGAACACTGAAGCTTTCTTT.

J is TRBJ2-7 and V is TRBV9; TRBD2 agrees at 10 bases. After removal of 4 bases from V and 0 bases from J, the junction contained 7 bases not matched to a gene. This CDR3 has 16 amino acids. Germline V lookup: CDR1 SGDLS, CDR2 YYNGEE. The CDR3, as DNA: TGTGCCAGCAGCTCAGTGGGACTAGCGAGCTCCTACGAGCAGTACTTC. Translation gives CASSSVGLASSYEQYF.

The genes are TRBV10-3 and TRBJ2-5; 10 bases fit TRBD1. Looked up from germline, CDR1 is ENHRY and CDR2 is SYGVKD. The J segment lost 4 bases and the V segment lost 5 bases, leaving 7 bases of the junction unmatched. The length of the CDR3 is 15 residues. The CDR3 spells CAISYSRTGGETQYF. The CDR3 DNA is TGTGCCATCAGTTATTCACGGACAGGGGGAGAGACCCAGTACTTC.

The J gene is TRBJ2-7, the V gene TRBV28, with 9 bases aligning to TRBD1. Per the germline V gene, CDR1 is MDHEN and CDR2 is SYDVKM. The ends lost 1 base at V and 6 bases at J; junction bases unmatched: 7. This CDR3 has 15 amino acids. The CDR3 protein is CASSLYRGQGTEQYF. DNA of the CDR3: TGTGCCAGCAGTTTATATAGGGGACAGGGAACCGAGCAGTACTTC.

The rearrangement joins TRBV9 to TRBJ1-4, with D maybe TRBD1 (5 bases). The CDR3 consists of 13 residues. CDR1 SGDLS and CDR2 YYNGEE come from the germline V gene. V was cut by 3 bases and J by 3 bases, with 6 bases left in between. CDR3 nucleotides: TGTGCCAGCAGCGGACAGCCTAATGAAAAACTGTTTTTT. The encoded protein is CASSGQPNEKLFF.

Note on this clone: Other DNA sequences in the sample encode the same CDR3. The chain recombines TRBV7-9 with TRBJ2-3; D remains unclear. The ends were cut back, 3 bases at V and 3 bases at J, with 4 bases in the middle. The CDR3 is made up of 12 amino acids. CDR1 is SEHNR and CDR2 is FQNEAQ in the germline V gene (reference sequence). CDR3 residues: CASSFLTDTQYF. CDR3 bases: TGTGCCAGCAGCTTTCTGACAGATACGCAGTATTTT.

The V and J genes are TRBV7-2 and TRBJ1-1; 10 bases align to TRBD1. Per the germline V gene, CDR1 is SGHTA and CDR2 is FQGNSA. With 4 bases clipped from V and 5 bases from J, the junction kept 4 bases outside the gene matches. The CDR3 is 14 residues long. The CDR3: CASSSTGGETEAFF. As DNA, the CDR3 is TGTGCCAGCAGCTCGACAGGGGGCGAGACTGAAGCTTTCTTT.

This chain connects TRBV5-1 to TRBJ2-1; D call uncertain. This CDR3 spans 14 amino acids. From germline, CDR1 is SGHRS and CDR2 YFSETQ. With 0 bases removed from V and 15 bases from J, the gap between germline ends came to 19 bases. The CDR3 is CASSLGIESYSRFF. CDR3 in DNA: TGCGCCAGCAGCTTGGGTATCGAATCTTACTCCCGGTTCTTC.

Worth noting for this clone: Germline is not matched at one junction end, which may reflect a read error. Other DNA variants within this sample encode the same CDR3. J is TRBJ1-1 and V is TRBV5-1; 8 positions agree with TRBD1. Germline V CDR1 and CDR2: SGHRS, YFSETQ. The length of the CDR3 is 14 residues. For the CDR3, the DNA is TGTGCCAGCAGCCGAGGGACAGGAAGGTCGGAAGCTTTCTTT. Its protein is CASSRGTGRSEAFF.

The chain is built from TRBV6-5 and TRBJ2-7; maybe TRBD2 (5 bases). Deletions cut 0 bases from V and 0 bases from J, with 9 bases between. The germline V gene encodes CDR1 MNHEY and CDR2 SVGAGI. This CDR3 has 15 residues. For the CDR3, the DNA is TGTGCCAGCAGTTACTCTGCGGGTTCCTCCTACGAGCAGTACTTC. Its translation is CASSYSAGSSYEQYF.

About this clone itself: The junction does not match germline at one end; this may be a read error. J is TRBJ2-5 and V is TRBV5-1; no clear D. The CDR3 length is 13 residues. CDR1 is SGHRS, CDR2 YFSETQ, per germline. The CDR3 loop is CASSSTLQGTQYF. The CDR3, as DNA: TGCGCCAGCAGCTCGACTTTACAAGGGACCCAGTACTTC.

The CDR3 coding sequence is TGTGCTAGTGGTTTGACCCTGCAGGGAGGATTCTACTCTGGAAACACCATATATTTT. It yields the protein CASGLTLQGGFYSGNTIYF. The rearrangement uses TRBV12-5 and TRBJ1-3; possible D gene TRBD1, 5 bases. Germline V lookup: CDR1 LGHNT, CDR2 FRNRAP. The germline V and J ends were trimmed by 2 bases and 0 bases, with 20 bases remaining between them. The CDR3 loop spans 19 amino acids.

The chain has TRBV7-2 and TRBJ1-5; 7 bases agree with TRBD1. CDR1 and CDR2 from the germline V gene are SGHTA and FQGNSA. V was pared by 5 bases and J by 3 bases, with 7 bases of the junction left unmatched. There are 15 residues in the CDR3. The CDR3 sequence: CASSQTGQDNQPQHF. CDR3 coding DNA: TGTGCCAGCAGCCAAACCGGACAGGACAATCAGCCCCAGCATTTT.

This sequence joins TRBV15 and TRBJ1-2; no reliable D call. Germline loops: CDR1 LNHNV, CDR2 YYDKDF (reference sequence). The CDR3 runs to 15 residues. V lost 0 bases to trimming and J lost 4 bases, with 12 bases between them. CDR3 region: CATSRDPQGSYGYTF. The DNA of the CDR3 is TGTGCCACCAGCAGAGACCCCCAAGGGAGCTATGGCTACACCTTC.

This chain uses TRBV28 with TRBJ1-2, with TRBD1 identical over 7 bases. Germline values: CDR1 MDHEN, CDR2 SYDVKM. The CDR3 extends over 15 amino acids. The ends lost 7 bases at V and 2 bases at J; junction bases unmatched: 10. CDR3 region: CASTLLTGLNYGYTF. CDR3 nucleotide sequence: TGTGCCAGCACCCTACTGACAGGGCTGAACTATGGCTACACCTTC.

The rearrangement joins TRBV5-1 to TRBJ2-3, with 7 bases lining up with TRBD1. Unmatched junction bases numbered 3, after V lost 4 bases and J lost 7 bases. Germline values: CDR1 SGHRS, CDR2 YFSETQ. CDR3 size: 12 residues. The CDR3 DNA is TGCGCCAGCAGCAAGGACAGGAATACGCAGTATTTT. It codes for CASSKDRNTQYF.

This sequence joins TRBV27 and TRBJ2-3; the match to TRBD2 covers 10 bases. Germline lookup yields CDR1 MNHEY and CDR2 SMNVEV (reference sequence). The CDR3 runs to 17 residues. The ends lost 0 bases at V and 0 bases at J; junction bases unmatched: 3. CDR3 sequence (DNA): TGTGCCAGCAGTTTATCTTCTAGCGGGAGAAGCACAGATACGCAGTATTTT. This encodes CASSLSSSGRSTDTQYF.

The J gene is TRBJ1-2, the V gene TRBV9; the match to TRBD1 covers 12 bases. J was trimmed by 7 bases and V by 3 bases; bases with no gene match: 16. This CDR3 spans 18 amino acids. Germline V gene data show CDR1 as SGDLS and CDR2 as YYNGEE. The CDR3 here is CASSADSGTGGLESGYTF. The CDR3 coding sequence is TGTGCCAGCAGCGCGGATTCCGGGACAGGGGGCCTTGAGAGTGGCTACACCTTC. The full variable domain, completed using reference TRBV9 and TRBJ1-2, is DSGVTQTPKHLITATGQRVTLRCSPRSGDLSVYWYQQSLDQGLQFLIQYYNGEERAKGNILERFSAQQFPDLHSELNLSSLELGDSALYFCASSADSGTGGLESGYTFGSGTRLTVV.

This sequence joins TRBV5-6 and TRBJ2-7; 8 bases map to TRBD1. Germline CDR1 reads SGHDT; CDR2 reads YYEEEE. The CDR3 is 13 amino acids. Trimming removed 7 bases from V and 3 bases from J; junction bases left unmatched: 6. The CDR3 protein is CASAGTGLYEQYF. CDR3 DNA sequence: TGTGCCAGCGCCGGGACAGGTCTCTACGAGCAGTACTTC.